What follows describes a single TCR beta chain. This CDR3 is 16 amino acids long. Germline V lookup: CDR1 SGDLS, CDR2 YYNGEE. V lost 3 bases, J lost 2 bases, and 16 bases lay in between. The source of the sample is a study of technical replicates of blood from a handful of donors. Clones were read by immunoSEQ multiplex PCR, and TCRdb kept only the in-frame ones, dropping some. The data show around 65,000 clones, around 87% seen once. This clonotype originated in a human donor in good health. Some clones in this sample may be carry-over from other donors' samples. The chain employs TRBV9 and TRBJ2-3; a weak D match, TRBD1 (5 bases). The sample consisted of PBMCs. The DNA for the CDR3 is TGTGCCAGCAGCGAAGGGGTGGGGCTCTCCACAGATACGCAGTATTTT. It translates to CASSEGVGLSTDTQYF.